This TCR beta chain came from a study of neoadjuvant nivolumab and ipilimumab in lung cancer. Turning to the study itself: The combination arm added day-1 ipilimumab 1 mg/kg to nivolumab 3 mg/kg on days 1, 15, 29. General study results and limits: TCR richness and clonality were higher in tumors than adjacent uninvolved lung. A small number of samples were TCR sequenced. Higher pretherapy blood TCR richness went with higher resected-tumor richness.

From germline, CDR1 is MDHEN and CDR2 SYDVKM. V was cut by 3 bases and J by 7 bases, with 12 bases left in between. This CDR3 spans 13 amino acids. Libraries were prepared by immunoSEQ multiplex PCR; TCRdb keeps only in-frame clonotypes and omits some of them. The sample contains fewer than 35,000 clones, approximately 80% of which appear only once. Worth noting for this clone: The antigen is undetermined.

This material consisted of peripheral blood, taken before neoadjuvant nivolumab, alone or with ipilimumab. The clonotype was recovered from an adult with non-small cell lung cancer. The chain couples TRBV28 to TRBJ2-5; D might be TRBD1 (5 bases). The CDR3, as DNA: TGTGCCAGCAGTTTTAGGGGTTGGGGGACCCAGTACTTC. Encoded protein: CASSFRGWGTQYF.